This TCR beta chain was retrieved from a study of T cell responses to AZD1222 COVID-19 vaccine. Germline values: CDR1 SGHNT, CDR2 YENEEA. This CDR3 is 17 amino acids long. Deletions cut 0 bases from V and 10 bases from J, with 23 bases between. Some clones are missing from TCRdb's copy, which holds only in-frame ones; the method was immunoSEQ multiplex PCR. The top ten hold 1% to 1.5% of the sample, which has around 120,000 clones, roughly 90% seen once. The input for sequencing was peripheral blood, taken on day 0 of AZD1222 vaccination. The sequence came from an adult in good health. The chain has TRBV11-3 and TRBJ2-3; D is possibly TRBD2 (7 bases). CDR3 protein: CASSLDRRGTVGGPQYF. Written as DNA, the CDR3 is TGTGCCAGCAGCTTAGACAGGCGGGGGACCGTCGGGGGGCCGCAGTATTTT.